This entry features one TCR beta chain sequence. This clone was seen just once. What this receptor recognizes is not known. No clone much larger than this one lies a single base away; base qualities are absent. These data come from a study of PD-L1 blockade in urothelial cancer (dated by TCRdb to about 2017). In terms of the full investigation: All patients started therapy around 2014 and received atezolizumab 1,200 mg intravenously every 3 weeks. About 90% of the roughly 30 patients were identified as males with urothelial cancer of bladder origin, and a prior smoking history was reported by 18 of 29 patients. An ECOG performance status of 0 or 1 was recorded for the patients, and 0 to 3 prior chemotherapy regimens had been received by the patients. Blood samples were analyzed 3 weeks after the start of treatment (second dose) and 6 weeks after the start of treatment. A median of about 140,000 T cells and 65,000 to 90,000 unique TCRs was obtained from blood samples, and a median clonality of 0.080 was observed. The study, an exploratory multi-omic analysis, examined somatic, immune and clinical correlates of response to PD-L1 blockade with atezolizumab in urothelial cancer. Pretreatment tumor samples and matched peripheral blood, collected serially before and after atezolizumab treatment, underwent TCR sequencing. Durable clinical benefit was defined as a progression-free survival longer than 6 months, and TCR features were additionally tested against progression-free survival and overall survival. Whole exome sequencing and RNA sequencing of pretreatment tumors were performed alongside TCR sequencing in the same patients. Durable clinical benefit was achieved by nine patients and was not achieved by 20 patients. Approximately 30 patients had pretreatment blood TCR-seq, some 25 had at least one posttreatment blood collection, and some 25 had tumor TCR-seq. Overall results and qualifications from the work: Small sample size (n ≈ 28) and many exploratory analyses mean the results are intended to be hypothesis-generating. Improved progression-free and overall survival was found to be associated with pretreatment peripheral blood TCR clonality below the median. Patients with durable benefit showed greater expansion of tumor-associated TCR clones in peripheral blood 3 weeks after starting treatment (n ≈ 22, p = 0.022).

To estimate absolute template abundance from read counts, synthetic TCR analog templates were spiked into each PCR. TCRbeta CDR3 regions were amplified from genomic DNA with bias-controlled V and J gene primers using the immunoSEQ assay. Sequencing of rearranged TCRbeta segments was done at approximately 20X coverage. The paper's processing steps were these. Clustering was used to correct sequencing errors, and CDR3s were annotated against IMGT so that V, D and J genes could be assigned. Downstream analyses used only productive TCRbeta rearrangements and left out out-of-frame or stop-codon sequences. Clonality was calculated as one minus the Shannon entropy normalized by the log of the number of unique productive sequences. Clones differing between time points or between blood and tumor were identified using Fisher's exact test with Benjamini-Hochberg correction, with an adjusted p below 0.01 applied as the threshold. This immuneACCESS table, as held by TCRdb, lists in-frame sequences with V and J called but not all clones. Of the missing ones, under half trace to an unresolved V gene in checked studies; the others have no known cause. V, J and clone size are taken as reported in that table, and D and trimming were inferred from the DNA itself. The sample has roughly 120,000 clones on record, roughly 80% of them singletons. In total, the top ten clones hold roughly 3.2% of the sample.

CDR1 and CDR2 (SGDLS, YYNGEE) derive from the germline V gene. V gives up 4 bases and J gives up 3 bases, and the segment between their germline ends measures 11 bases. The CDR3 contains 13 residues, cysteine and phenylalanine counted. CDR3 DNA only is kept here, 39 bases in frame from base 1. The intended sense of this specimen's time point label: pretreatment peripheral blood. The cohort comprised approximately 30 patients with locally advanced or metastatic urothelial carcinoma treated at Memorial Sloan Kettering on a trial protocol. Peripheral blood mononuclear cells were collected from each patient pretreatment and during treatment, giving between 1 and 8 total time points per patient. The Qiagen DNeasy Blood extraction kit was used to purify genomic DNA from total PBMCs and from tumor samples. PBMCs were collected pretreatment and during treatment, and were isolated and stored as previously described.

The sample in question was PBMCs, obtained around atezolizumab (anti-PD-L1) treatment. In this chain, TRBV9 is recombined with TRBJ2-7, with TRBD2 perhaps the D gene, on 6 matching bases. The clonotype was recovered from a man aged 50-59 years with urothelial cancer. The DNA reads TGTGCCAGCAGCCTGCGGGACCGCTACGAGCAGTACTTC. The encoded protein is CASSLRDRYEQYF.